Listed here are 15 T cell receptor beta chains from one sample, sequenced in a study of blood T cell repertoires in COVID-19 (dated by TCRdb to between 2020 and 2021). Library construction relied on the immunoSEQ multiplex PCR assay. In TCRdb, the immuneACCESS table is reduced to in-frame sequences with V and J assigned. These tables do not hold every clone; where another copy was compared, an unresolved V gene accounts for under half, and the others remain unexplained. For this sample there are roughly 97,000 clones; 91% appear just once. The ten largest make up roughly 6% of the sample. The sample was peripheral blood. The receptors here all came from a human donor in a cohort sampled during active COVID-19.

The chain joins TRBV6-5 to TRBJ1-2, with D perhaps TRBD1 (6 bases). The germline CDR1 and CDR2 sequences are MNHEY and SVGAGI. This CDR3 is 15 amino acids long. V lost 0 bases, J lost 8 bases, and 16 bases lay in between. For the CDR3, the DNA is TGTGCCAGCAGTTACTCGGCGCGGGGGCTGGAGGGCTACACCTTC. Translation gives CASSYSARGLEGYTF.

CDR3 nucleotide sequence: TGCGCCAGCAGCACATATGGACAGGGTAGTTTTAATGGCTACACCTTC. Translation gives CASSTYGQGSFNGYTF. V gene TRBV5-1 combines with J gene TRBJ1-2; 8 bases agree with TRBD1. V was clipped by 4 bases and J by 6 bases; unmatched bases: 14. This CDR3 has 16 residues. The germline gives CDR1 SGHRS, CDR2 YFSETQ.

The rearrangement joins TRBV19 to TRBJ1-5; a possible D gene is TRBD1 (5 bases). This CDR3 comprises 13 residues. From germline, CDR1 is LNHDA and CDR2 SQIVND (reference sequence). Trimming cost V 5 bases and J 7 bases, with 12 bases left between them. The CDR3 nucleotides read TGTGCCAGTAGTTACAGGCCAGACCAGCCCCAGCATTTT. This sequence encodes CASSYRPDQPQHF. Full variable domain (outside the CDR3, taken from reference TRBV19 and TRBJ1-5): DGGITQSPKYLFRKEGQNVTLSCEQNLNHDAMYWYRQDPGQGLRLIYYSQIVNDFQKGDIAEGYSVSREKKESFPLTVTSAQKNPTAFYLCASSYRPDQPQHFGDGTRLSIL.

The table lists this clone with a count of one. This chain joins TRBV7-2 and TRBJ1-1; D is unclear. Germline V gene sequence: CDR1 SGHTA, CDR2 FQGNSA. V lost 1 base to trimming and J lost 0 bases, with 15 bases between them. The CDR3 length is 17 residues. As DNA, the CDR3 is TGTGCCAGCAGCTTAGGTATTTTTTGCAGAATGAACACTGAAGCTTTCTTT. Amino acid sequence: CASSLGIFCRMNTEAFF.

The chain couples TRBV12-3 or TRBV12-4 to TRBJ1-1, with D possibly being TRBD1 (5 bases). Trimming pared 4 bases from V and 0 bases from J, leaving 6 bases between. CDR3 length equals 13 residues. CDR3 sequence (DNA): TGTGCCAGCAGTTGGGGCATGAACACTGAAGCTTTCTTT. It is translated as CASSWGMNTEAFF.

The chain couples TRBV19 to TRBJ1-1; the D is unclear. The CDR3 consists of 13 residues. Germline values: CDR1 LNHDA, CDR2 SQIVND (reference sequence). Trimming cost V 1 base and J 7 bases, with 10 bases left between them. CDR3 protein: CASSIVTEGEAFF. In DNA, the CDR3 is TGTGCCAGTAGTATAGTCACTGAGGGTGAAGCTTTCTTT.

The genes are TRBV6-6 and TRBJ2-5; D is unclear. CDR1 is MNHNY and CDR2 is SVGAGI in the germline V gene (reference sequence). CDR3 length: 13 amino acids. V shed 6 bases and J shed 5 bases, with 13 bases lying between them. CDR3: CASSLQTGETQYF. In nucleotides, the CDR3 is TGTGCCAGCAGCCTCCAGACCGGGGAGACCCAGTACTTC.

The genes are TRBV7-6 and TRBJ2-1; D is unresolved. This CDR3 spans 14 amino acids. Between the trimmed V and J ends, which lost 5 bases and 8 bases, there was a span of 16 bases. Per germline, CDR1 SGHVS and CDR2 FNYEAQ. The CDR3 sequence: CASSDPSIQYEQFF. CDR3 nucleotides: TGTGCCAGCAGCGACCCCTCCATACAGTATGAGCAGTTCTTC.

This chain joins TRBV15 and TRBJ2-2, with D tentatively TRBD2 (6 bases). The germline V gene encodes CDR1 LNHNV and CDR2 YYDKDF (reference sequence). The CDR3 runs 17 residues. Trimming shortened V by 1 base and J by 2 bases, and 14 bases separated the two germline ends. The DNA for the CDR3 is TGTGCCACCAGCAGAGGTGGGCAGGGAGGTAACACCGGGGAGCTGTTTTTT. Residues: CATSRGGQGGNTGELFF.

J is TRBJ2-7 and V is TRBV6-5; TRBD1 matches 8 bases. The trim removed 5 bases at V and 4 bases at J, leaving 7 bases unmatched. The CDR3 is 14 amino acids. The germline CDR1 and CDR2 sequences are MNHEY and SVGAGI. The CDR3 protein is CASSIRQGSYEQYF. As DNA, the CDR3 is TGTGCCAGCAGTATTAGACAGGGGAGTTACGAGCAGTACTTC.

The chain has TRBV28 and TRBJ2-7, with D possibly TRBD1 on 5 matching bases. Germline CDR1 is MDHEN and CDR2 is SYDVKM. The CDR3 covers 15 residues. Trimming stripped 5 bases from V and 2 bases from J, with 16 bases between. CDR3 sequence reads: CASSQDTLSPYEQYF. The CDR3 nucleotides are TGTGCCAGCAGTCAGGACACTCTCTCTCCCTACGAGCAGTACTTC.

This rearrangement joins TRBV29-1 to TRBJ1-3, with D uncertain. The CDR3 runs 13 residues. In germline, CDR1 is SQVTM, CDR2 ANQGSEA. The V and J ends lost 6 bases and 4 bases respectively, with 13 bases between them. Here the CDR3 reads CSVSGRPGNTIYF. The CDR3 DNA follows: TGCAGCGTCTCGGGTCGTCCCGGAAACACCATATATTTT.

The chain's CDR3 is CASSLVRTAREYF. Written as DNA, the CDR3 is TGTGCCAGCAGCTTGGTCCGGACAGCTCGAGAGTACTTC. The V and J genes are TRBV5-8 and TRBJ2-7; possible D gene TRBD1, 6 bases. With 0 bases removed from V and 11 bases from J, the gap between germline ends came to 15 bases. The length of the CDR3 is 13 residues. Germline CDR1 is SGHTS and CDR2 is YDEGEE.

The CDR3 coding sequence is TGCGCCAGCAGCCTTGAACAGGCCCTCACAGATACGCAGTATTTT. It specifies CASSLEQALTDTQYF. V gene TRBV4-3 combines with J gene TRBJ2-3; maybe TRBD1 (5 bases). The V gene lost 4 bases and the J gene lost 2 bases, with 13 bases spanning the gap. This CDR3 has 15 residues. The germline CDR1 and CDR2 sequences are LGHNA and YSLEER.

The CDR3 DNA is TGTGCCACCAGCAGAGATGGGAAGGGGCCTTACAATGAGCAGTTCTTC. It is translated as CATSRDGKGPYNEQFF. The J gene is TRBJ2-1, the V gene TRBV15; D is perhaps TRBD1 (5 bases). Germline CDR1 is LNHNV and CDR2 is YYDKDF (reference sequence). This CDR3 contains 16 residues. Trimming cost V 0 bases and J 4 bases, with 13 bases left between them. Based on the CDR3 plus reference TRBV15 and TRBJ2-1, the full variable domain is DAMVIQNPRYQVTQFGKPVTLSCSQTLNHNVMYWYQQKSSQAPKLLFHYYDKDFNNEADTPDNFQSRRPNTSFCFLDIRSPGLGDTAMYLCATSRDGKGPYNEQFFGPGTRLTVL.